These 32 T cell receptor beta chains share one sample of origin, sequenced in a study of cytomegalovirus exposure and HLA in healthy donors. Primers included in the PCR were 60 Vbeta and 13 Jbeta primers. Using immunoSEQ multiplex PCR, the repertoire was profiled, and TCRdb retains in-frame clones only, with some absent. Among 95,000 to 150,000 clones listed, 74% were seen once. The sample taken for sequencing was PBMCs. The receptors shown here come from a woman aged 45-65 years in good health and CMV-seropositive.

The chain combines TRBV7-9 with TRBJ1-2; D is unclear. There are 14 residues in the CDR3. Per germline, CDR1 SEHNR and CDR2 FQNEAQ (reference sequence). Trimming took 1 base from V and 8 from J, leaving 14 bases between them. This CDR3 is CASSLVMQRGGYTF. The CDR3 DNA sequence: TGTGCCAGCAGCTTAGTTATGCAGAGAGGCGGCTACACCTTC.

This clone has just a few counts. The chain carries TRBV6-5 and TRBJ1-2, with a tentative D call TRBD1 (5 bases). Germline CDR1 and CDR2: MNHEY and SVGAGI. The CDR3 extends over 15 amino acids. Trimming took off 0 bases at V and 4 bases at J, with 12 bases between the two ends. This CDR3 reads CASSYSSQGGYGYTF. CDR3 nucleotides: TGTGCCAGCAGTTACTCGAGTCAGGGCGGCTATGGCTACACCTTC.

The V gene is TRBV30, the J gene TRBJ2-7, with TRBD1 matching over 10 bases. With 0 bases clipped from V and 5 bases from J, the junction kept 1 base outside the gene matches. The CDR3 has 13 amino acids. Germline V gene data show CDR1 as GTSNPN and CDR2 as SVGIG (reference sequence). Written as DNA, the CDR3 is TGTGCCTGGAGTGTAGGGACAGGGGACGAGCAGTACTTC. Translated: CAWSVGTGDEQYF.

Only a few counts were recorded for this clone. The chain carries TRBV11-2 and TRBJ2-2; D is unclear. The CDR3 spans 14 residues. Trimming removed 4 bases at V and 6 bases at J, with 12 bases between. The V gene's germline CDR1 is SGHAT and CDR2 FQNNGV. CDR3 region: CASSSLRFPGELFF. The CDR3 DNA reads as TGTGCCAGCAGCTCCCTCAGGTTTCCCGGGGAGCTGTTTTTT.

Only a few counts were recorded for this clone. The rearrangement joins TRBV4-3 to TRBJ2-7; 9 nucleotides line up with TRBD1. V gave up 1 base and J gave up 2 bases; unmatched junction bases: 12. The CDR3 runs 18 residues. Germline CDR1 and CDR2: LGHNA and YSLEER. CDR3 sequence reads: CASSQAIPKGDRAYEQYF. The CDR3 DNA is TGCGCCAGCAGCCAAGCTATACCCAAGGGGGACAGGGCCTACGAGCAGTACTTC.

The chain uses TRBV5-4 and TRBJ2-5, with 9 nucleotides matching TRBD1. The end of the DNA is better explained by TRBJ2-7, so the J call may be wrong. Germline CDR1 and CDR2: SGHNT and YYREEE (reference sequence). This CDR3 has 14 residues. CDR3 amino acids: CASSRRDRVYEQYF. The CDR3 nucleotides read TGTGCCAGCAGCCGCCGGGACAGGGTCTACGAGCAGTACTTC.

The gene calls are TRBV6-1 and TRBJ2-5, with a possible D match to TRBD2 (5 bases). Germline V gene lookup returns CDR1 MNHNS and CDR2 SASEGT. The CDR3 is made up of 14 amino acids. Trimming stripped 7 bases from V and 9 bases from J, with 21 bases between. In DNA, the CDR3 is TGTGCCAGCATTCTAGAGGGCCCAAAAGGGTCCCAGTACTTC. Protein sequence: CASILEGPKGSQYF.

V is TRBV6-5 and J is TRBJ2-3; a possible D gene is TRBD2 (6 bases). Trimming took off 8 bases at V and 7 bases at J, with 19 bases between the two ends. The germline gives CDR1 MNHEY, CDR2 SVGAGI. This CDR3 has 14 residues. The DNA for the CDR3 is TGTGCCAGCCGCGAACCGACTAGGGGATATACGCAGTATTTT. Amino acid sequence: CASREPTRGYTQYF.

This clone was seen a few times. J is TRBJ1-4 and V is TRBV19, with a weak D call TRBD1 (5 bases). This CDR3 spans 14 amino acids. V dropped 4 bases and J dropped 7 bases, with 13 bases sitting between them. Germline CDR1 reads LNHDA; CDR2 reads SQIVND (reference sequence). DNA of the CDR3: TGTGCCAGTAGTAAGGGGCATTCGGGTGAAAAACTGTTTTTT. Encoded protein: CASSKGHSGEKLFF.

This rearrangement joins TRBV29-1 to TRBJ2-2; no reliable D call. The CDR3 contains 15 residues. CDR1 and CDR2 (germline): SQVTM, ANQGSEA. V lost 4 bases to trimming and J lost 3 bases, with 15 bases between them. The DNA for the CDR3 is TGCAGCGTTGTTTTGGTCAGGTCGGACACCGGGGAGCTGTTTTTT. As protein: CSVVLVRSDTGELFF.

The rearrangement links TRBV2 to TRBJ1-6; the D is unclear. The CDR3 has 11 amino acids. CDR1 and CDR2 from the germline V gene are SNHLY and FYNNEI. V shed 5 bases and J shed 16 bases, with 12 bases lying between them. The CDR3 DNA follows: TGTGCCAGCAGTTGGGGAGCGGTTCTCCACTTT. It codes for CASSWGAVLHF.

This rearrangement joins TRBV7-9 to TRBJ2-1; 7 bases agree with TRBD1. V shed 5 bases, J shed 0 bases, and the junction held 10 bases outside the gene matches. The CDR3 totals 17 residues. In germline, CDR1 is SEHNR, CDR2 FQNEAQ (reference sequence). The CDR3 nucleotides read TGTGCCAGCAGCCCGATCTTACAGGGGTCCTCCTACAATGAGCAGTTCTTC. Its translation is CASSPILQGSSYNEQFF.

The chain recombines TRBV19 with TRBJ2-7, with 9 bases fitting TRBD1. This CDR3 is built from 15 residues. CDR1 and CDR2 (germline): LNHDA, SQIVND (reference sequence). V dropped 5 bases and J dropped 0; count of bases not matched to a gene: 5. The CDR3 region has the DNA TGTGCCAGTAGTCCCACAGGGGGCGGCTCCTACGAGCAGTACTTC. It is translated as CASSPTGGGSYEQYF.

This clone showed up just a few times. This chain links TRBV28 with TRBJ1-6; possible D gene TRBD1, 5 bases. The V gene's germline CDR1 is MDHEN and CDR2 SYDVKM. V was pared by 5 bases and J by 7 bases, with 9 bases between. The CDR3 has 13 amino acids. CDR3 amino acids: CASSKTENSPLHF. In nucleotides, the CDR3 is TGTGCCAGCAGTAAGACAGAGAATTCACCCCTCCACTTT.

The chain links TRBV9 to TRBJ2-3; D perhaps matches TRBD2 (5 bases). CDR3 length equals 15 residues. With 1 base removed from V and 3 bases from J, the gap between germline ends came to 12 bases. Germline lookup yields CDR1 SGDLS and CDR2 YYNGEE. Here the CDR3 DNA reads TGTGCCAGCAGCGTACCCGCGGGTCGTACAGATACGCAGTATTTT. This gives the protein CASSVPAGRTDTQYF.

The genes are TRBV7-2 and TRBJ1-3; no clear D. The CDR3 contains 13 residues. V lost 7 bases to trimming and J lost 0 bases, with 7 bases between them. Germline CDR1 and CDR2: SGHTA and FQGNSA. In DNA, the CDR3 is TGTGCCAGCAAAAACTTCTCTGGAAACACCATATATTTT. Translating it yields CASKNFSGNTIYF.

This clone was recorded once. This sample includes further DNA sequences coding for the same CDR3. V and J are TRBV18 and TRBJ2-5, with 11 positions matching TRBD2. This CDR3 has 16 residues. Per the germline V gene, CDR1 is KGHSH and CDR2 is LQKENI. Unmatched junction bases numbered 7, after V lost 6 bases and J lost 1 base. As DNA, the CDR3 is TGTGCCAGCTCGCTGACTAGCGGGGCTTCCCAAGAGACCCAGTACTTC. Translation gives CASSLTSGASQETQYF.

DNA for the CDR3: TGTGCCAGCAACCTGCCAGGGCCCGGGGAGACCCAGTACTTC. It specifies CASNLPGPGETQYF. The chain uses TRBV5-6 and TRBJ2-5; D perhaps matches TRBD1 (5 bases). This CDR3 region has 14 residues. The germline V and J ends were trimmed by 6 bases and 5 bases, with 17 bases remaining between them. The germline V gene encodes CDR1 SGHDT and CDR2 YYEEEE. Filled out from reference TRBV5-6 and TRBJ2-5, the complete variable domain reads DAGVTQSPTHLIKTRGQQVTLRCSPKSGHDTVSWYQQALGQGPQFIFQYYEEEERQRGNFPDRFSGHQFPNYSSELNVNALLLGDSALYLCASNLPGPGETQYFGPGTRLLVL.

DNA of the CDR3: TGTGCCAGCAGCCGGGACAGATACAATGAGCAGTTCTTC. This translates into CASSRDRYNEQFF. V gene TRBV2 combines with J gene TRBJ2-1; TRBD1 matches at 7 bases. The CDR3 is 13 residues long. V shed 6 bases, J shed 4 bases, and the junction held 3 bases outside the gene matches. Germline V gives CDR1 SNHLY, CDR2 FYNNEI.

The chain joins TRBV6-5 to TRBJ1-3; a weak D match, TRBD1 (6 bases). This CDR3 comprises 15 residues. Trimming cost V 6 bases and J 4 bases, with 16 bases left between them. Germline CDR1 and CDR2: MNHEY and SVGAGI. Here the CDR3 DNA reads TGTGCCAGCAGCCTCGGGGGGGCAGGGGGAAACACCATATATTTT. This translates into CASSLGGAGGNTIYF.

The chain employs TRBV6-1 and TRBJ1-5; 7 nucleotides line up with TRBD1. With V trimmed by 8 bases and J by 2 bases, 9 bases remained unmatched. Germline V lookup: CDR1 MNHNS, CDR2 SASEGT. This CDR3 is built from 15 residues. The CDR3 DNA is TGTGCCAGCGGACAGGCGACAGGTGGCAATCAGCCCCAGCATTTT. Encoded protein: CASGQATGGNQPQHF.

About this clone: The junction departs from germline at one end; a sequencing error may be responsible. The chain carries TRBV7-9 and TRBJ1-5; tentative D call: TRBD1 (6 bases). The CDR3 loop spans 16 amino acids. The germline CDR1 and CDR2 sequences are SEHNR and FQNEAQ (reference sequence). CDR3 nucleotides: TGTTCCAGCAGCACGACAGGAGACTATAGCAATCAGCCCCAGCATTTT. Its translation is CSSSTTGDYSNQPQHF.

This clone was found a few times. The V call is TRBV5-1, the J call TRBJ2-7; 9 bases are shared with TRBD2. V dropped 6 bases and J dropped 4; count of bases not matched to a gene: 11. Looked up from germline, CDR1 is SGHRS and CDR2 is YFSETQ. The CDR3 is 15 amino acids. The CDR3 spells CASTTGASGKYEQYF. For the CDR3, the DNA is TGCGCCAGCACTACTGGGGCTAGCGGGAAATACGAGCAGTACTTC.

J is TRBJ1-5 and V is TRBV5-1; possible D gene TRBD1, 5 bases. V was cut by 4 bases and J by 6 bases, with 11 bases left in between. Germline V gives CDR1 SGHRS, CDR2 YFSETQ. The CDR3 loop spans 13 amino acids. Written as DNA, the CDR3 is TGCGCCAGCAGCCTGTCCGGGGGTCAGCCCCAGCATTTT. Its translation is CASSLSGGQPQHF.

In this sample, this clone turned up a few times. This chain links TRBV14 with TRBJ2-2, with D possibly matching TRBD2 (5 bases). Deletions cut 4 bases from V and 0 bases from J, with 9 bases between. The CDR3 consists of 15 residues. Per germline, CDR1 SGHDN and CDR2 FVKESK. In nucleotides, the CDR3 is TGTGCCAGCAGCCCCGGACTTTCGAACACCGGGGAGCTGTTTTTT. Residues: CASSPGLSNTGELFF.

V gene TRBV23-1 combines with J gene TRBJ1-4; unclear D gene. TRBV23-1 is flagged as an ORF with uncertain function. Trimming stripped 10 bases from V and 0 bases from J, with 12 bases between. The CDR3 has 14 amino acids. The CDR3: CAIFEGSTNEKLFF. Here the CDR3 DNA reads TGCGCCATTTTCGAGGGTTCAACTAATGAAAAACTGTTTTTT.

V and J are TRBV9 and TRBJ2-5; 7 bases are shared with TRBD2. The CDR3 has 16 residues. Trimming at V came to 2 bases and at J to 1 base, leaving 8 bases not matched to a gene. Germline V lookup: CDR1 SGDLS, CDR2 YYNGEE. Here the CDR3 DNA reads TGTGCCAGCAGCGTCCTGGGGGGAGGGATCCAAGAGACCCAGTACTTC. It translates to CASSVLGGGIQETQYF.

This clone was found once. V and J are TRBV28 and TRBJ1-2; possible D gene TRBD1, 6 bases. This CDR3 comprises 14 residues. CDR1 MDHEN and CDR2 SYDVKM come from the germline V gene. The ends were cut back, 2 bases at V and 3 bases at J, with 10 bases in the middle. In DNA, the CDR3 is TGTGCCAGCAGTTTAGCGGGGGCAGACTATGGCTACACCTTC. This gives the protein CASSLAGADYGYTF.

The chain employs TRBV10-3 and TRBJ2-5; no firm D call. Germline assignment: CDR1 ENHRY and CDR2 SYGVKD. Trimming took 2 bases from V and 5 from J, leaving 12 bases between them. The length of the CDR3 is 14 residues. The CDR3 loop is CAISEVRSLETQYF. Here the CDR3 DNA reads TGTGCCATCAGTGAGGTTAGAAGTTTGGAGACCCAGTACTTC.

This clone was seen once. This chain links TRBV25-1 with TRBJ2-2; D may be TRBD1 (6 bases). The ends were cut back, 2 bases at V and 4 bases at J, with 11 bases in the middle. Per the germline V gene, CDR1 is MGHDK and CDR2 is SYGVNS. The CDR3 is 15 amino acids. The CDR3 here is CASSELGAGTGELFF. The CDR3 DNA sequence: TGTGCCAGCAGTGAACTGGGGGCCGGCACCGGGGAGCTGTTTTTT. The full variable domain, with the rest looked up from reference TRBV25-1 and TRBJ2-2, is EADIYQTPRYLVIGTGKKITLECSQTMGHDKMYWYQQDPGMELHLIHYSYGVNSTEKGDLSSESTVSRIRTEHFPLTLESARPSHTSQYLCASSELGAGTGELFFGEGSRLTVL.

This sequence joins TRBV28 and TRBJ2-7, with a possible D match to TRBD2 (5 bases). Germline CDR1 is MDHEN and CDR2 is SYDVKM. The CDR3 consists of 15 residues. V shed 5 bases and J shed 0 bases, with 14 bases lying between them. The CDR3 sequence: CASSPTGISSYEQYF. CDR3 DNA: TGTGCCAGCAGTCCCACGGGGATCAGCTCCTACGAGCAGTACTTC.

The V call is TRBV5-4, the J call TRBJ2-7, with 8 nucleotides matching TRBD1. The germline CDR1 and CDR2 sequences are SGHNT and YYREEE (reference sequence). V shed 3 bases and J 5 bases; nucleotides not matched to a gene: 4. The CDR3 runs to 13 residues. CDR3 DNA sequence: TGTGCCAGCAGCTCGGACAGGGAAGACGAGCAGTACTTC. Its protein is CASSSDREDEQYF.